The TCR beta chain described here comes from a study of blood T cell repertoires in COVID-19. On the study more broadly: The samples span acute and convalescent COVID-19 from the United States, Italy and Spain.

In the authors' methods: Amplification of reference gene primers was used by the study to estimate nucleated cell counts. Generated by immunoSEQ multiplex PCR, the TCRdb table keeps only in-frame clones and is missing some. That table gives V, J and clone size, and the DNA gave D and trimming. This sample carries about 280,000 clones, approximately 85% of them seen once, and the ten largest clones take 13%. This CDR3 spans 15 amino acids. J lost 1 base, V lost 4 bases, and 3 bases had no gene match. Per germline, CDR1 KGHDR and CDR2 SFDVKD. V gene TRBV24-1 combines with J gene TRBJ2-3, with TRBD1 matching 8 bases. Material for sequencing was peripheral blood. The sequence came from a human donor in a cohort sampled during active COVID-19. The CDR3 spells CATSEPGGGTDTQYF. The CDR3 DNA reads as TGTGCCACCAGTGAACCAGGGGGCGGCACAGATACGCAGTATTTT.